This T cell receptor beta chain was recorded in a study of Ad26.COV2.S vaccination and SARS-CoV-2 variants. Profiled with immunoSEQ multiplex PCR; TCRdb holds only in-frame clones, not every one. The sample records about 400,000 clones, roughly four fifths being singletons. Treatment noted: roughly 19 received Ad26.COV2.S at low or high dose, single or two shots; 5 received placebo; per-sample allocation not given. Day 63 following the first vaccine or placebo injection was when the samples were taken. CDR3 length: 13 residues. V lost 2 bases and J lost 2, with 5 bases in between. Germline V gene lookup returns CDR1 SEHNR and CDR2 FQNEAQ (reference sequence).

The sequence came from a person aged 18 to 65 who received the Ad26.COV2.S COVID-19 vaccine or a placebo. Sequenced material: peripheral blood, taken in a trial of Ad26.COV2.S vaccine versus placebo. The V gene is TRBV7-9, the J gene TRBJ2-3; D is ambiguous. For the CDR3, the DNA is TGTGCCAGCAGCTTATCTACCACAGATACGCAGTATTTT. Its translation: CASSLSTTDTQYF.